This record concerns one TCR beta chain sequence. This sample was included in a study of immune evolution from preneoplasia to lung adenocarcinoma. Repertoires were generated with immunoSEQ multiplex PCR, while TCRdb's copy carries only in-frame clones and drops some. This table holds around 4,000 clones, approximately 80% found once. Germline CDR1 LGHNA, CDR2 YSLEER. The CDR3 sequence is 18 residues long. V lost 0 bases, J lost 0 bases, and 12 bases lay in between. Sequenced input: FFPE minimally invasive lung adenocarcinoma tissue. The TCR sequence derives from a person in their 60s with lung adenocarcinoma. The rearrangement links TRBV4-3 to TRBJ2-6; possibly TRBD2 for D (6 bases). Here the CDR3 reads CASSQDPPGGSGANVLTF. The CDR3 nucleotides are TGCGCCAGCAGCCAAGACCCCCCCGGGGGCTCTGGGGCCAACGTCCTGACTTTC.